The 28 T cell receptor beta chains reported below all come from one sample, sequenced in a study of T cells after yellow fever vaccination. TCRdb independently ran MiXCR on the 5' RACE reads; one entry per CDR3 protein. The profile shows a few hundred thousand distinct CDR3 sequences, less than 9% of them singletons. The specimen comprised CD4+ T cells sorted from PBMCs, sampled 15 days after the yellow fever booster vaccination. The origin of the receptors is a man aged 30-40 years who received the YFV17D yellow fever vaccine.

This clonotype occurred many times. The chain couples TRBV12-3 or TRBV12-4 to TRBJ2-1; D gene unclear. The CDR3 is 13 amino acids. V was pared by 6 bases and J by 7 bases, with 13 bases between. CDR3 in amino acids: CASRPHRSNEQFF. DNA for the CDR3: TGTGCCAGCAGGCCCCATCGGTCTAATGAGCAGTTCTTC.

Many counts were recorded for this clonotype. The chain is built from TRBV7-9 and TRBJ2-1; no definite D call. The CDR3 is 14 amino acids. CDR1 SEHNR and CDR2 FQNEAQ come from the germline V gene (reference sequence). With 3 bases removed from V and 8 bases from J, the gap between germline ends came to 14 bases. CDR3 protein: CASSLGPHRDEQFF. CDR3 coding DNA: TGTGCCAGCAGCTTGGGTCCCCACCGGGATGAGCAGTTCTTC.

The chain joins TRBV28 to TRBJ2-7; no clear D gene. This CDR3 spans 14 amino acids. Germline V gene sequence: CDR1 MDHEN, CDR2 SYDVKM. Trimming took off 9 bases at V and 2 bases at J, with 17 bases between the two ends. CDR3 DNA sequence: TGTGCCAGTTTCCGGCAGCCGAAAGCCTACGAGCAGTACTTC. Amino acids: CASFRQPKAYEQYF.

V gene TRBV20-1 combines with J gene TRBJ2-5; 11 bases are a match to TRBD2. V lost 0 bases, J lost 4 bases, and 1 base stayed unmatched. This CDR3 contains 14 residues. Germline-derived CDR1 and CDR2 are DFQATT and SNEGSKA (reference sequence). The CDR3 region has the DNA TGCAGTGCTAGAGATCTAGCGGGAGGAGAGACCCAGTACTTC. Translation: CSARDLAGGETQYF.

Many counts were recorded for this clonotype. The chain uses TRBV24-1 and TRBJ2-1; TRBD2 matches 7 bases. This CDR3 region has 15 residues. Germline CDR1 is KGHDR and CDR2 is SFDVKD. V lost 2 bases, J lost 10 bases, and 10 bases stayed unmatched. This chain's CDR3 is CATSDWAGELAEQFF. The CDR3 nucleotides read TGTGCCACCAGTGATTGGGCGGGGGAGTTGGCAGAGCAGTTCTTC.

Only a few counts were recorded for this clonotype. CDR3 sequence: CASSVQGALGKETQYF. In DNA, the CDR3 is TGCGCCAGCAGCGTACAGGGGGCGCTCGGCAAAGAGACCCAGTACTTC. V usage is TRBV5-1 and J usage is TRBJ2-5; 9 positions agree with TRBD1. CDR3 length equals 16 residues. CDR1 is SGHRS, CDR2 YFSETQ, per germline. V lost 4 bases, J lost 3 bases, and 10 bases stayed unmatched.

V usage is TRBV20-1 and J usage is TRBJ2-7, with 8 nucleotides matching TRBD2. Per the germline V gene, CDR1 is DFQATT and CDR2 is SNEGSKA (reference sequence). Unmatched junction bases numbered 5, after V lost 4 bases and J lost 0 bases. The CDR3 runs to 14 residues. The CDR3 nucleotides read TGCAGTGCTAATTTAGCGGGGAGCTCCTACGAGCAGTACTTC. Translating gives CSANLAGSSYEQYF.

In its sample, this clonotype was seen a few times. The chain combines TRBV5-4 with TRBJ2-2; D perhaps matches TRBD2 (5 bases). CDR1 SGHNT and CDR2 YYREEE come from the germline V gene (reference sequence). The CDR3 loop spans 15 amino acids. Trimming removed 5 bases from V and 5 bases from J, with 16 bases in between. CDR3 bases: TGTGCCAGCAGACTGGACCTCTCGGGGACCGGGGAGCTGTTTTTT. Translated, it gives CASRLDLSGTGELFF.

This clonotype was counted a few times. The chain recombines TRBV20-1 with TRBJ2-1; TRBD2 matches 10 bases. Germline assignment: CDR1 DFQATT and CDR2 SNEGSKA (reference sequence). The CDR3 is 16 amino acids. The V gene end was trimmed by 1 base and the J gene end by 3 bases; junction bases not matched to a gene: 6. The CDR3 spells CSARVWTSGRYNEQFF. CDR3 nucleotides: TGCAGTGCTAGAGTCTGGACTAGCGGCCGCTACAATGAGCAGTTCTTC.

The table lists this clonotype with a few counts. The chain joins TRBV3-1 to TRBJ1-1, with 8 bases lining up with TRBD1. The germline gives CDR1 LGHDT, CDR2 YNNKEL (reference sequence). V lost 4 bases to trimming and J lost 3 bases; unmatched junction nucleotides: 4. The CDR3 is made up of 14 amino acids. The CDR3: CASSPRGRDTEAFF. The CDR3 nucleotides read TGTGCCAGCAGCCCCAGGGGGCGGGACACTGAAGCTTTCTTT. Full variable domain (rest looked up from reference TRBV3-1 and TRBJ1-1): DTAVSQTPKYLVTQMGNDKSIKCEQNLGHDTMYWYKQDSKKFLKIMFSYNNKELIINETVPNRFSPKSPDKAHLNLHINSLELGDSAVYFCASSPRGRDTEAFFGQGTRLTVV.

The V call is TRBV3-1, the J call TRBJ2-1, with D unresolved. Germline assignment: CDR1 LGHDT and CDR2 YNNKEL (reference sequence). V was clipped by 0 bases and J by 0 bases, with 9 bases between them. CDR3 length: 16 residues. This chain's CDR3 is CASSQDIGLSYNEQFF. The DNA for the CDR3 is TGTGCCAGCAGCCAAGATATAGGTCTCTCCTACAATGAGCAGTTCTTC.

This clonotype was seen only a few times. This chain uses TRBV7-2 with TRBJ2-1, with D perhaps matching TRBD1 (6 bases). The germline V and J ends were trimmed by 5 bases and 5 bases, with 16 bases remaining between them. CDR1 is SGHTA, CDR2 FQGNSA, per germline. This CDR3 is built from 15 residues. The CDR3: CASSGQYGANNEQFF. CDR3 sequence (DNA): TGTGCCAGCAGCGGACAGTACGGGGCCAACAATGAGCAGTTCTTC.

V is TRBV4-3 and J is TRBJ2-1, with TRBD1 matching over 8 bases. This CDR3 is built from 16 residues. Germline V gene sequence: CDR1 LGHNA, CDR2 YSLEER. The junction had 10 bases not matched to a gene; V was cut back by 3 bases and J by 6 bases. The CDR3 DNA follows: TGCGCCAGCAGCCAGACAGGGGATCCCCTTTTCAATGAGCAGTTCTTC. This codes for CASSQTGDPLFNEQFF.

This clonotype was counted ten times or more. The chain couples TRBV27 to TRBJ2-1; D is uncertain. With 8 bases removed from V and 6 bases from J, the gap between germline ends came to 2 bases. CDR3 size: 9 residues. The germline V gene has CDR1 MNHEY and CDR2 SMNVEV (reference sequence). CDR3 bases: TGTGCCAGCGTCAATGAGCAGTTCTTC. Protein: CASVNEQFF.

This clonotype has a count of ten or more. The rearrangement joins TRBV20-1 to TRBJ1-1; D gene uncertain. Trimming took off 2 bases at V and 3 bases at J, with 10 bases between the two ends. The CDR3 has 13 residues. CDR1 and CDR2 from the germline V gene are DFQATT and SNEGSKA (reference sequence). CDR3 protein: CSARRPVDTEAFF. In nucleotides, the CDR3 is TGCAGTGCTAGAAGACCCGTGGACACTGAAGCTTTCTTT.

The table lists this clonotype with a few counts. For the CDR3, the DNA is TGCAGTGCTAGAGCAAGCAGGGGTGGTGGGGCCAACGTCCTGACTTTC. This encodes CSARASRGGGANVLTF. This chain links TRBV20-1 with TRBJ2-6, with a possible D match to TRBD1 (6 bases). CDR3 length: 16 residues. Trimming removed 1 base at V and 3 bases at J, with 13 bases between. Germline values: CDR1 DFQATT, CDR2 SNEGSKA (reference sequence).

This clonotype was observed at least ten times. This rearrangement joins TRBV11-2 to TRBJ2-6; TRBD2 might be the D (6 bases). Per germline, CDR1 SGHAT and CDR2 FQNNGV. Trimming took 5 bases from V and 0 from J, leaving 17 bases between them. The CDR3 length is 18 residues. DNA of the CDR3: TGTGCCAGCAGCGTGGAGGGCATTGGGGCCTCTGGGGCCAACGTCCTGACTTTC. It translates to CASSVEGIGASGANVLTF. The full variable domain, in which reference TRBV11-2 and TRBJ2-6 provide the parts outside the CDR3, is EAGVAQSPRYKIIEKRQSVAFWCNPISGHATLYWYQQILGQGPKLLIQFQNNGVVDDSQLPKDRFSAERLKGVDSTLKIQPAKLEDSAVYLCASSVEGIGASGANVLTFGAGSRLTVL.

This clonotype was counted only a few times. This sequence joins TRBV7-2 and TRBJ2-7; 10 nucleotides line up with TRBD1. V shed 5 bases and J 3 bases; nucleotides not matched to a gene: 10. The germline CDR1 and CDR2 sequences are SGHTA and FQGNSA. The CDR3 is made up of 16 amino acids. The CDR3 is CASSPDRGRGNYEQYF. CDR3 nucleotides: TGTGCCAGCAGCCCCGACAGGGGGCGCGGGAACTACGAGCAGTACTTC.

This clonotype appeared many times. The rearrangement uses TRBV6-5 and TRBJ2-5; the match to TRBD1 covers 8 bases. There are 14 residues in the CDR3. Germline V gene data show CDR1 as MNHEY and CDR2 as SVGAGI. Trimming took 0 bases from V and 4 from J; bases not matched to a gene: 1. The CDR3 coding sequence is TGTGCCAGCAGTTACTCGGGGACAGGAGAGACCCAGTACTTC. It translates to CASSYSGTGETQYF.

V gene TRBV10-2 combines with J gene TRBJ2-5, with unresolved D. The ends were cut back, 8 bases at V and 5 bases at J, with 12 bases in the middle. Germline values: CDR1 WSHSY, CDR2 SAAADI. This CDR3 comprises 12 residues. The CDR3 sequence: CASGVPEETQYF. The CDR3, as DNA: TGCGCCAGCGGGGTGCCGGAGGAGACCCAGTACTTC.

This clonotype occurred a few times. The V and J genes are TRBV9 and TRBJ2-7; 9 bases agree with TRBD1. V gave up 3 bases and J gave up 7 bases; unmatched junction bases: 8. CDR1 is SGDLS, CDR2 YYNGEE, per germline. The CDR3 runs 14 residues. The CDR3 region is CASSAGQGPKEQYF. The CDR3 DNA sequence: TGTGCCAGCAGCGCGGGACAGGGCCCCAAGGAGCAGTACTTC.

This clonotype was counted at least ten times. DNA of the CDR3: TGTGCCAGCAGCTCGGACAGGGACGGCAATGAGCAGTTCTTC. Amino acid sequence: CASSSDRDGNEQFF. This chain joins TRBV7-3 and TRBJ2-1; the match to TRBD1 covers 8 bases. Germline CDR1 and CDR2: SGHTA and FQGTGA. The J segment lost 6 bases and the V segment lost 4 bases, leaving 5 bases of the junction unmatched. This CDR3 is built from 14 residues.

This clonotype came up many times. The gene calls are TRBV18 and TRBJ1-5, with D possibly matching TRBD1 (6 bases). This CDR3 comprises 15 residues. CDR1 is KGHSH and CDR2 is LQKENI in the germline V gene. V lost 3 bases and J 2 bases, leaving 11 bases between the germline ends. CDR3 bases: TGTGCCAGCTCACCCGCGGGGGCGGGCAATCAGCCCCAGCATTTT. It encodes CASSPAGAGNQPQHF.

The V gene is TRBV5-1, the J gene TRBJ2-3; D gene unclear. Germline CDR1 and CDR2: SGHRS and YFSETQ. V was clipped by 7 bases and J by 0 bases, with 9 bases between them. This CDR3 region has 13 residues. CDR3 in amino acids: CASGPDSTDTQYF. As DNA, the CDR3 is TGCGCCAGCGGACCGGACAGCACAGATACGCAGTATTTT.

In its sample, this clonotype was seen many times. The CDR3 here is CSVPTGPEKTQYF. The CDR3, as DNA: TGCAGTGTTCCGACTGGACCAGAGAAGACCCAGTACTTC. The chain has TRBV20-1 and TRBJ2-5; D not resolved. The germline gives CDR1 DFQATT, CDR2 SNEGSKA (reference sequence). The germline V and J ends were trimmed by 7 bases and 6 bases, with 18 bases remaining between them. CDR3 size: 13 residues.

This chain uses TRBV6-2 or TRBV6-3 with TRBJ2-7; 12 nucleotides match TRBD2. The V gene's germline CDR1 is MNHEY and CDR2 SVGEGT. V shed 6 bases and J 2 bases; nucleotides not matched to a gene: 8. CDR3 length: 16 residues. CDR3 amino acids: CASSLPPSGGAYEQYF. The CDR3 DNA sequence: TGTGCCAGCAGCCTACCCCCTAGCGGGGGGGCCTACGAGCAGTACTTC.

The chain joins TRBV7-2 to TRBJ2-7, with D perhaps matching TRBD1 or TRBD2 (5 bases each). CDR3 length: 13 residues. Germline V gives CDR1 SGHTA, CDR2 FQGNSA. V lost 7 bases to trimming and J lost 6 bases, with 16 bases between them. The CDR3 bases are TGTGCCAGCACTGTAGGGACGACGGGCGAGCAGTACTTC. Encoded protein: CASTVGTTGEQYF.

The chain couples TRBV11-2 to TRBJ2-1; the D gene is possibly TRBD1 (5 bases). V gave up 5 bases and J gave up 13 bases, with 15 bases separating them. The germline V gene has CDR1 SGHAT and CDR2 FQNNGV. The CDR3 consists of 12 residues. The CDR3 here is CASSPPVGPQFF. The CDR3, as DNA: TGTGCCAGCAGCCCCCCGGTGGGGCCACAGTTCTTC.